Presented here are 8 T cell receptor beta chains from one specimen sequenced in a study of blood T cell repertoires in COVID-19. Profiling relied on immunoSEQ multiplex PCR, and the TCRdb table lists in-frame clones only, not all of them. The sample carries roughly 110,000 clones, approximately 85% recorded once. The source material was peripheral blood. All receptors derive from a woman aged 55-70 years with COVID-19, enrolled during active disease.

This chain joins TRBV4-1 and TRBJ1-5; 9 nucleotides line up with TRBD1. With 2 bases clipped from V and 3 bases from J, the junction kept 20 bases outside the gene matches. The CDR3 runs to 21 residues. Germline CDR1 is MGHRA and CDR2 is YSYEKL. This CDR3 reads CASSQPRDRVLVEGYNQPQHF. The CDR3 DNA reads as TGCGCCAGCAGCCAACCCCGGGACAGGGTTTTGGTTGAGGGCTACAATCAGCCCCAGCATTTT.

This chain joins TRBV30 and TRBJ1-2, with TRBD1 identical over 7 bases. This CDR3 has 14 amino acids. V shed 0 bases, J shed 4 bases, and the junction held 5 bases outside the gene matches. Germline CDR1 reads GTSNPN; CDR2 reads SVGIG (reference sequence). Here the CDR3 reads CAWSVGAGGYGYTF. The CDR3 region has the DNA TGTGCCTGGAGTGTAGGGGCAGGGGGCTATGGCTACACCTTC.

The genes are TRBV18 and TRBJ1-1, with 9 bases that match TRBD1. V lost 3 bases to trimming and J lost 5 bases; unmatched junction nucleotides: 4. The CDR3 has 14 residues. CDR1 and CDR2 from the germline V gene are KGHSH and LQKENI. CDR3 sequence reads: CASSPSTGGTEAFF. Here the CDR3 DNA reads TGTGCCAGCTCACCTTCGACAGGGGGAACTGAAGCTTTCTTT.

The CDR3 region is CASSPQGVSGNTIYF. The CDR3 DNA reads as TGTGCCAGCTCACCTCAAGGGGTCTCTGGAAACACCATATATTTT. V gene TRBV18 combines with J gene TRBJ1-3; perhaps TRBD1 as D (5 bases). Germline-derived CDR1 and CDR2 are KGHSH and LQKENI. The V and J ends lost 3 bases and 0 bases respectively, with 9 bases between them. The CDR3 consists of 15 residues.

This clone occurred a few times. CDR3 DNA sequence: TGTGCCAGCAGCTCCCCGTACAGGGTCGCGAACACCGGGGAGCTGTTTTTT. The encoded protein is CASSSPYRVANTGELFF. The chain carries TRBV9 and TRBJ2-2, with a possible D match to TRBD1 (6 bases). Germline CDR1 is SGDLS and CDR2 is YYNGEE. CDR3 size: 17 residues. V shed 4 bases and J shed 0 bases, with 16 bases lying between them.

J is TRBJ1-1 and V is TRBV18, with no clear D. CDR3 length equals 16 residues. Germline CDR1 reads KGHSH; CDR2 reads LQKENI. Trimming took 3 bases from V and 4 from J, leaving 18 bases between them. The CDR3 loop is CASSPLQSSGSTEAFF. In DNA, the CDR3 is TGTGCCAGCTCACCGCTACAGTCCTCGGGGTCCACTGAAGCTTTCTTT.

This chain joins TRBV27 and TRBJ1-3, with D possibly being TRBD1 (5 bases). V gave up 7 bases and J gave up 0 bases, with 13 bases separating them. Germline assignment: CDR1 MNHEY and CDR2 SMNVEV (reference sequence). CDR3 size: 15 residues. CDR3 nucleotide sequence: TGTGCCAGCAAGGCCACAGGCACCTCTGGAAACACCATATATTTT. It encodes CASKATGTSGNTIYF.

This chain joins TRBV6-5 and TRBJ1-5; 7 bases match TRBD1. This CDR3 comprises 15 residues. Germline values: CDR1 MNHEY, CDR2 SVGAGI. The junction had 9 bases not matched to a gene; V was cut back by 6 bases and J by 4 bases. The DNA for the CDR3 is TGTGCCAGCAGCCCCCCAGGGGGTGAGAATCAGCCCCAGCATTTT. It is translated as CASSPPGGENQPQHF.